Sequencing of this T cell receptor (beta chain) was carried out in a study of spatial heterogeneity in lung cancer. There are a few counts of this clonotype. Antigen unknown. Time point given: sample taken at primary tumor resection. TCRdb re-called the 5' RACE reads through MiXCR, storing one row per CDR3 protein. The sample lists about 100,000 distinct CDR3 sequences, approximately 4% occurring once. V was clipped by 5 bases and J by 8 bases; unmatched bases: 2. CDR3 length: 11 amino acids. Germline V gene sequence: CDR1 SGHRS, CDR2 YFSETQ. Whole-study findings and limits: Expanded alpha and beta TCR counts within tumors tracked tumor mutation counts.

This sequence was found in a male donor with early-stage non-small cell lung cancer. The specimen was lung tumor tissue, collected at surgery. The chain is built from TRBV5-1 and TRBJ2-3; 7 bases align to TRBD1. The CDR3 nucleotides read TGCGCCAGCAGGACAGGGAGTACGCAGTATTTT. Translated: CASRTGSTQYF.